Each of the 7 T cell receptor beta chains below was sequenced from the same sample in a study of CD8+ T cells in alopecia areata. Sorting relied on CD4, CD8alpha, NKG2D, NKG2ACE and other markers applied to pooled cutaneous lymph node cells. Extraction of RNA preceded its reverse transcription into cDNA, which served as the sequencing template. Measured with immunoSEQ multiplex PCR; TCRdb has only the in-frame clones, and not every one. The counts give approximately 300,000 clones, none of them seen only once; 0.9% to 1.5% is held by the top ten. The sequenced sample was CD4+ T cells sorted from a lymph node. The receptors here all came from a C3H/HeJ mouse with alopecia areata. Strain haplotype (MHC): H2-k.

This clone showed up just a few times. Gene names are the mouse ones. Sequencing ends 4 residues short of the CDR3 end; the germline J gene provides the rest. Distinct nucleotide sequences in the sample also encode this CDR3. This rearrangement joins TRBV5 to TRBJ2-1, with TRBD2 matching over 7 bases. V lost 0 bases to trimming and J lost 1 base; unmatched junction nucleotides: 3. Germline lookup yields CDR1 LGHNA and CDR2 YNLKQL (reference sequence). This CDR3 contains 16 residues. The CDR3 region is CASSQDGWGNYAEQFF. CDR3 bases read: TGTGCCAGCAGCCAAGATGGCTGGGGGAACTATGCT.

Details on this clone: These gene names are mouse names. The read falls 4 residues short of the CDR3 end, and the missing part is taken from the germline J gene. The same CDR3 also results from other DNA sequences found in this sample. V usage is TRBV5 and J usage is TRBJ2-2; D unclear. CDR1 is LGHNA, CDR2 YNLKQL, per germline (reference sequence). The CDR3 has 13 residues. Between the trimmed V and J ends, which lost 4 bases and 0 bases, there was a span of 3 bases. The sequenced CDR3 bases are TGTGCCAGCAGCCCTACAAACACCGGG. It is translated as CASSPTNTG. From start to end, the CDR3 is CASSPTNTGQLYF.

As regards this clone: The germline and genes are mouse ones. Sequencing ends 4 residues short of the CDR3 end; the germline J gene provides the rest. Other DNA variants within this sample encode the same CDR3. V gene TRBV19 combines with J gene TRBJ2-4; maybe TRBD1 (6 bases). V lost 5 bases and J lost 2, with 12 bases in between. The CDR3 consists of 14 residues. Looked up from germline, CDR1 is FNHDT and CDR2 is SITEND (reference sequence). The CDR3 protein is CASSPRDNQNTLYF. Partial CDR3 DNA: TGTGCCAGCAGCCCTCGGGACAATCAAAAC.

A note on this clone: Genes and germline come from the mouse. The CDR3 end is not reached by the read, which stops 4 residues before it; the germline J gene fills it in. Other DNA sequences of this sample code for an identical CDR3. This chain connects TRBV13-2 to TRBJ2-7; 9 nucleotides match TRBD2. Germline CDR1 NNHNN, CDR2 SYGAGS (reference sequence). Trimming took 3 bases from V and 3 from J; bases not matched to a gene: 1. The CDR3 runs to 13 residues. The sequenced CDR3 bases are TGTGCCAGCGGTGCGACTGGGGGCTAT. Protein: CASGATGGY. The whole CDR3 protein reads CASGATGGYEQYF.

This clone occurred a few times. Gene labels here are mouse ones. The sample carries other DNA sequences with the same CDR3. The sequenced CDR3 bases are TGTGCCAGCGGACTGGGGGCTAGTGCAGAA. Translated: CASGLGASAE. The whole CDR3 reads CASGLGASAETLYF. This chain uses TRBV13-2 with TRBJ2-3, with TRBD2 identical over 8 bases. The missing CDR3 end, 4 residues past where the read stops, is filled in from the germline J gene. V shed 5 bases and J 0 bases; nucleotides not matched to a gene: 2. The CDR3 has 14 residues. Germline V gene sequence: CDR1 NNHNN, CDR2 SYGAGS (reference sequence).

A note on this clone: The listed genes are named as in mouse. The read halts 4 residues ahead of the CDR3 end, with the missing end drawn from the germline J gene. This sequence joins TRBV29 and TRBJ2-2; TRBD1 matches 7 bases. This CDR3 contains 14 residues. The germline V gene encodes CDR1 MSHET and CDR2 SYDVDS. The V gene end was trimmed by 5 bases and the J gene end by 3 bases; junction bases not matched to a gene: 3. The CDR3 loop reads CASSITGDTGQLYF. CDR3 DNA, as far as it was read: TGTGCTAGCAGTATCACAGGGGACACCGGG.

Comments on this clone: Gene names denote mouse genes. The read ends 4 residues early relative to the CDR3; the germline J gene fills the gap. This same CDR3 is encoded by further DNA sequences in the sample. This chain joins TRBV19 and TRBJ2-2; the D gene is possibly TRBD1 (6 bases). The CDR3 spans 14 residues. The germline V and J ends were trimmed by 4 bases and 1 base, with 8 bases remaining between them. In germline, CDR1 is FNHDT, CDR2 SITEND (reference sequence). Incomplete CDR3 DNA: TGTGCCAGCAGTGGGACACGAAACACCGGG. Amino acids: CASSGTRNTG. The whole CDR3 sequence reads CASSGTRNTGQLYF.